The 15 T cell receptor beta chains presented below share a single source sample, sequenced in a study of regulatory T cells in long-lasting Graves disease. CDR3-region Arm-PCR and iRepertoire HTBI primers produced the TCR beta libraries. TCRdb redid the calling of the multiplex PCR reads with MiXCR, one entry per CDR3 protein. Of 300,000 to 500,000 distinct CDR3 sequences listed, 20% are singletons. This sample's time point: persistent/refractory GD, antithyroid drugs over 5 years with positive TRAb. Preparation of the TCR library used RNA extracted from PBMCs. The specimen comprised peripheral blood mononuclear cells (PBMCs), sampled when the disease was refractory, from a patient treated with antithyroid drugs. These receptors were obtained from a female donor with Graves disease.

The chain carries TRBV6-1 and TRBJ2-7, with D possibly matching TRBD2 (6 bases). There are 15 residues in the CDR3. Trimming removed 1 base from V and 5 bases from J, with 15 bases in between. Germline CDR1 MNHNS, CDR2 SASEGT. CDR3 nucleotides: TGTGCCAGCAGTGAAGGCGGTTTCGGGGGTAACGAGCAGTACTTC. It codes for CASSEGGFGGNEQYF.

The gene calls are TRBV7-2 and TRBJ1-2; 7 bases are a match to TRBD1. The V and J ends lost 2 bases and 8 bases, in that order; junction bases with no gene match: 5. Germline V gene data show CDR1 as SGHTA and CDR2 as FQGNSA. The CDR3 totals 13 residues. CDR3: CASSLKGAVGYTF. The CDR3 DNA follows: TGTGCCAGCAGCTTAAAGGGGGCCGTCGGCTACACCTTC.

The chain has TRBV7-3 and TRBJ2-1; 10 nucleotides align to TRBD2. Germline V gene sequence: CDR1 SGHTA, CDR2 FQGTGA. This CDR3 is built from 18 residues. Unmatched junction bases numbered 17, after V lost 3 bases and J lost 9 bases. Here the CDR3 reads CASSLASSGRGPAIEQFF. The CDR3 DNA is TGTGCCAGCAGCTTGGCTTCTAGCGGGAGAGGGCCGGCAATTGAGCAGTTCTTC.

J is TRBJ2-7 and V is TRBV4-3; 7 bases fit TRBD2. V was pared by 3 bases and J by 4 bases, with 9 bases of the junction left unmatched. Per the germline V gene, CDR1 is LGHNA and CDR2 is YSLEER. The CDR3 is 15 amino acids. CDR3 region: CASSQEPGGEYEQYF. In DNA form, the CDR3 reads TGCGCCAGCAGCCAGGAACCGGGAGGAGAGTACGAGCAGTACTTC.

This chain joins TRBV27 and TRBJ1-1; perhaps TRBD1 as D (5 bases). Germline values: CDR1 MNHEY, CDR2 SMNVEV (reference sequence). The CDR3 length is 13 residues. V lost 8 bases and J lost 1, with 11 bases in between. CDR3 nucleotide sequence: TGTGCCAGCGGGGGACTGGAGAACACTGAAGCTTTCTTT. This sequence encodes CASGGLENTEAFF.

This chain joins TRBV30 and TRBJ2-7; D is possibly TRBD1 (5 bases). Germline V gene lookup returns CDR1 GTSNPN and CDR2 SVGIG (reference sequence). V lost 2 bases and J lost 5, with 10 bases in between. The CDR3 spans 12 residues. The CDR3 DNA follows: TGTGCCTGGAGTTCGGCAGGGAACGAGCAGTACTTC. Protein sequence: CAWSSAGNEQYF.

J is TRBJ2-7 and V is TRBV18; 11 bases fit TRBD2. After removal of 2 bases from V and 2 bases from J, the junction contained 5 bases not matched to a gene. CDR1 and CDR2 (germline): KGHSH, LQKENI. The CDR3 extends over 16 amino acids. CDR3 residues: CASSPFGTSGTYEQYF. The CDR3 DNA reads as TGTGCCAGCTCACCATTCGGGACTAGCGGAACCTACGAGCAGTACTTC.

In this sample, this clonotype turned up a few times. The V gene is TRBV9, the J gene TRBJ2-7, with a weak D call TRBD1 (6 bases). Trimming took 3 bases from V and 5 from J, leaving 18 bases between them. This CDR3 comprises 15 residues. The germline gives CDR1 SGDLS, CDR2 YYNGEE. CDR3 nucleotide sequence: TGTGCCAGCAGCGCAGAACAGGGTCGGGGTAACGAGCAGTACTTC. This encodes CASSAEQGRGNEQYF.

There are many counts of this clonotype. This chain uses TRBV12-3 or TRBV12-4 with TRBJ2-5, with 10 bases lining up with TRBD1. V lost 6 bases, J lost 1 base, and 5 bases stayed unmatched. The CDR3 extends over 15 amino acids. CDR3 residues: CASSRQGASQETQYF. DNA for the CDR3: TGTGCCAGCAGCCGACAGGGGGCATCCCAAGAGACCCAGTACTTC.

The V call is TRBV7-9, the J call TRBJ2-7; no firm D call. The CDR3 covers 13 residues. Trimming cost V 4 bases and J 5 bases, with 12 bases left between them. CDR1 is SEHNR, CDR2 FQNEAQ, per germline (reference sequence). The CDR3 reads CASSSHTGHEQYF. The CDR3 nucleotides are TGTGCCAGCAGCTCACACACGGGTCACGAGCAGTACTTC.

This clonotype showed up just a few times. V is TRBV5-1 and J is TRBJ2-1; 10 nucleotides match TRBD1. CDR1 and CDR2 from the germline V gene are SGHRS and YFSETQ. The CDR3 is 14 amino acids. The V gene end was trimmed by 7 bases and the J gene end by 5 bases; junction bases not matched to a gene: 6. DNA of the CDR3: TGCGCCAGCGGGACCGGGACAGGGGACAATGAGCAGTTCTTC. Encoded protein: CASGTGTGDNEQFF.

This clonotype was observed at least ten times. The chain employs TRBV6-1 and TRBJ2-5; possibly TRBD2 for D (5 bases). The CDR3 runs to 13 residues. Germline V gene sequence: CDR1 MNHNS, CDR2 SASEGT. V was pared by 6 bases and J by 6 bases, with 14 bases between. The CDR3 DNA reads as TGTGCCAGCAGACCGGAGGCCCTGAAGACCCAGTACTTC. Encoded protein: CASRPEALKTQYF.

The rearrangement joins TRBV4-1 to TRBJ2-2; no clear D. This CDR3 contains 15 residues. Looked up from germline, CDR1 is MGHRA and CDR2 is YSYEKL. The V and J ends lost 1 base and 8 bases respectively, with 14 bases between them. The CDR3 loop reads CASSQVWGNGGELFF. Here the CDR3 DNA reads TGCGCCAGCAGCCAAGTATGGGGAAATGGTGGGGAGCTGTTTTTT.

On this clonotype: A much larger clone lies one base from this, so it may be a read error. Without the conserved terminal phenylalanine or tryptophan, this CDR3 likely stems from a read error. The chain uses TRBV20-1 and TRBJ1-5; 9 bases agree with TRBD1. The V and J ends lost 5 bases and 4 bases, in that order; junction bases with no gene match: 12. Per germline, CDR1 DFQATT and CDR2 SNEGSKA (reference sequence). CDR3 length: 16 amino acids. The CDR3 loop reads CSAGGQGGLRNQPQHL. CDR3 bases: TGCAGTGCTGGGGGACAGGGAGGTTTGAGGAATCAGCCCCAGCATCTT.

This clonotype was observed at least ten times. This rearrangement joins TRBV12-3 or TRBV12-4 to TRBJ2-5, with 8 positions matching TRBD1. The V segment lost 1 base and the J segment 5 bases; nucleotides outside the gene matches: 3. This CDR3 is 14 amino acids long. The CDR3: CASSLGRQGETQYF. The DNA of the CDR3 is TGTGCCAGCAGTTTAGGCAGACAGGGGGAGACCCAGTACTTC.